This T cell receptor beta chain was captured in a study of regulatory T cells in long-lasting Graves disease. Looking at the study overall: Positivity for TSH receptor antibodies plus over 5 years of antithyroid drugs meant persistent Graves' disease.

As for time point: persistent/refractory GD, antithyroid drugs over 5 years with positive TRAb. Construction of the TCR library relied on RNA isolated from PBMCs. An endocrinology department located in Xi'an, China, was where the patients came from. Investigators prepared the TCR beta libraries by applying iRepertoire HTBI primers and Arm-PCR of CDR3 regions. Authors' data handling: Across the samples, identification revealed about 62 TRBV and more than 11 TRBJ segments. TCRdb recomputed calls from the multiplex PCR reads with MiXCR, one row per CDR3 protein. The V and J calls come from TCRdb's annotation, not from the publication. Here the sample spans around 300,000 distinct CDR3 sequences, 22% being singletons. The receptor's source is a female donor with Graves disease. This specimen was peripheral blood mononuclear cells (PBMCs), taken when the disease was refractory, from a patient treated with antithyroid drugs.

The DNA for the CDR3 is TGTGCCAGCAGTGAAGCGCTGGGCTCTGGGGCCAACGTCCTGACTTTC. Translated: CASSEALGSGANVLTF. The gene calls are TRBV6-1 and TRBJ2-6, with D unresolved. Between the trimmed V and J ends, which lost 0 bases and 0 bases, there was a span of 6 bases. The V gene's germline CDR1 is MNHNS and CDR2 SASEGT. This CDR3 is built from 16 residues.